This TCR beta chain was identified during a study of human T cells and chemical hapten exposure. Time point: healthy volunteer bleed at 6 weeks. It was from unfractionated whole blood that total RNA was extracted. TCRdb processed the RACE reads anew with MiXCR; each CDR3 protein has one entry. The sample consists of 65,000 or so distinct CDR3 sequences, around 6.3% of them appearing once. Study-wide results and limits: TCRs above 1 in 1000 frequency stayed constant with DPC sensitization.

CDR1 is MNHEY, CDR2 SMNVEV, per germline (reference sequence). V lost 6 bases and J 6 bases, leaving 14 bases between the germline ends. The CDR3 length is 14 residues. Ten or more counts support this clonotype. Its antigen is currently unknown. The sample comprised whole blood. The TCR sequence derives from a female donor in good health. Some clones in this sample may be carry-over from other donors' samples. The genes are TRBV27 and TRBJ2-2; D is perhaps TRBD2 (6 bases). CDR3 in amino acids: CASRPTSMAGELFF. In DNA form, the CDR3 reads TGTGCCAGCAGACCTACTAGCATGGCCGGGGAGCTGTTTTTT.